The rows below give T cell receptor beta chains drawn from one sample of a study of cytomegalovirus exposure and HLA in healthy donors. Profiling relied on immunoSEQ multiplex PCR, and the TCRdb table lists in-frame clones only, not all of them. Its listing shows around 140,000 clones. Sequencing was done on a sample of PBMCs. Receptors originate from a middle-aged woman in good health and CMV-seropositive. Each CDR3 is given without its conserved first and last residue.

CDR3 length: 16
V gene: TRBV30
J gene: TRBJ2-1
CDR3 protein: AWSAGLAGSSIGNEQF

CDR3 length: 12
V gene: TRBV6-5
J gene: TRBJ1-1
CDR3 protein: ASSYTRGYTEAF

CDR3 length: 12
V gene: TRBV6-4
J gene: TRBJ2-3
CDR3 protein: ASSGAGDADTQY

CDR3 length: 13
V gene: TRBV19
J gene: TRBJ2-3
CDR3 protein: ASSMGDKYTDTQY

CDR3 length: 13
V gene: TRBV11-2
J gene: TRBJ2-1
CDR3 protein: ASSWGLDLGNEQF

CDR3 length: 12
V gene: TRBV11-2
J gene: TRBJ1-2
CDR3 protein: ASSLAGDPYGYT

CDR3 length: 12
V gene: TRBV27
J gene: TRBJ2-3
CDR3 protein: ASSLDIFTDTQY

CDR3 length: 13
V gene: TRBV5-6
J gene: TRBJ1-5
CDR3 protein: ASSLGGLSNQPQH

CDR3 length: 12
V gene: TRBV28
J gene: TRBJ1-1
CDR3 protein: ASRPPSVNTEAF

CDR3 length: 13
V gene: TRBV19
J gene: TRBJ2-3
CDR3 protein: ASSIGGGSADTQY

CDR3 length: 13
V gene: TRBV28
J gene: TRBJ1-4
CDR3 protein: ASLTFQGREEKLF

CDR3 length: 14
V gene: TRBV18
J gene: TRBJ2-2
CDR3 protein: ASSPRDTVEPGELF

CDR3 length: 15
V gene: TRBV18
J gene: TRBJ2-3
CDR3 protein: ASSPPSGGRKTDTQY

CDR3 length: 13
V gene: TRBV7-9
J gene: TRBJ2-1
CDR3 protein: ASSSGQGDYNEQF

CDR3 length: 12
V gene: TRBV2
J gene: TRBJ2-3
CDR3 protein: ASSPLAAADTQY

CDR3 length: 13
V gene: TRBV6-5
J gene: TRBJ2-7
CDR3 protein: ASSYSGVGGDEQY

CDR3 length: 13
V gene: TRBV5-6
J gene: TRBJ1-2
CDR3 protein: ASSFNSRGDYGYT

CDR3 length: 12
V gene: TRBV7-2
J gene: TRBJ2-7
CDR3 protein: ASSFQGGLNEQY

CDR3 length: 12
V gene: TRBV5-1
J gene: TRBJ2-3
CDR3 protein: ASSLGQGADTQY

CDR3 length: 11
V gene: TRBV7-6
J gene: TRBJ1-5
CDR3 protein: ASSPEEGQPQH

CDR3 length: 13
V gene: TRBV5-4
J gene: TRBJ1-4
CDR3 protein: ASSLTGATNEKLF

CDR3 length: 12
V gene: TRBV7-9
J gene: TRBJ2-4
CDR3 protein: ASSLKSAKNIQY

CDR3 length: 13
V gene: TRBV7-3
J gene: TRBJ2-1
CDR3 protein: ASSLMTNSYNEQF

CDR3 length: 11
V gene: TRBV7-6
J gene: TRBJ1-1
CDR3 protein: ASSLGGGAEAF

CDR3 length: 14
V gene: TRBV28
J gene: TRBJ1-1
CDR3 protein: ASSSSTGGRKTEAF

CDR3 length: 15
V gene: TRBV13
J gene: TRBJ2-2
CDR3 protein: ASSPTIGLEGTGELF

CDR3 length: 13
V gene: TRBV18
J gene: TRBJ2-1
CDR3 protein: ATGTSGGSYNEQF